The 23 T cell receptor beta chains below come from one sample, sequenced in a study of tumor-infiltrating lymphocytes in primary liver carcinoma. Germline DNA was extracted too, while blood RNA derived from unsorted whole blood. TCR beta cDNA was made from roughly 450 ng total RNA with a constant-region primer. Library construction for TCR beta comprised three nested multiplex PCR rounds performed with slightly modified ARM-PCR. TRBV1-TRBV30 forward and Cbeta reverse primers drove the first two approximately 10-cycle rounds. Each CDR3 protein is one row after TCRdb ran MiXCR on the multiplex PCR reads. The sample shows about 200,000 distinct CDR3 sequences, almost 65% of them seen only once. Sample: peripheral blood. The receptors shown here come from a woman aged 55-69 years with primary liver carcinoma and hepatitis B virus infection.

This clonotype was seen more than once but under ten times. The chain employs TRBV7-8 and TRBJ2-7; D perhaps matches TRBD2 (5 bases). The CDR3 has 13 amino acids. Germline V gene lookup returns CDR1 SGHVS and CDR2 FQNEAQ. V gave up 7 bases and J gave up 3 bases, with 13 bases separating them. The CDR3 DNA is TGTGCCAGCACCGCGGGCAGGAACTACGAGCAGTACTTC. This sequence encodes CASTAGRNYEQYF.

Note on this clonotype: A much larger clone sits a single nucleotide away, making a read error possible. The chain links TRBV12-3 or TRBV12-4 to TRBJ2-3; 10 nucleotides align to TRBD1. The CDR3 length is 16 residues. After removal of 7 bases from V and 0 bases from J, the junction contained 7 bases not matched to a gene. The CDR3 DNA reads as TGTGCCAGCATTGCCCGACAGGGGGCGAGCACAGATACGCAGTATTTT. It yields the protein CASIARQGASTDTQYF.

About this clonotype itself: A much larger clonotype is one base distant, so this may be a read error. The chain recombines TRBV7-8 with TRBJ2-3; 8 bases fit TRBD1. CDR1 and CDR2 from the germline V gene are SGHVS and FQNEAQ. The CDR3 runs 17 residues. CDR3 sequence (DNA): TGTGCCGGCAGCCTCGGGGGCGGGACAGGACGCACAGATACGCAGTATTTT. This encodes CAGSLGGGTGRTDTQYF.

There are a few counts of this clonotype. The J gene is TRBJ2-2, the V gene TRBV12-5, with D unclear. The CDR3 is made up of 11 amino acids. Germline V CDR1 and CDR2: LGHNT, FRNRAP. Trimming took 6 bases from V and 8 from J, leaving 7 bases between them. The CDR3 DNA is TGTGCTAGTGGGTTCGCGGGGGAGCTGTTTTTT. Residues: CASGFAGELFF. The whole variable domain, filled in from reference TRBV12-5 and TRBJ2-2, reads DARVTQTPRHKVTEMGQEVTMRCQPILGHNTVFWYRQTMMQGLELLAYFRNRAPLDDSGMPKDRFSAEMPDATLATLKIQPSEPRDSAVYFCASGFAGELFFGEGSRLTVL.

About this clonotype: Its ends do not fully match the called genes, so a read error is possible. The rearrangement joins TRBV12-3 or TRBV12-4 to TRBJ2-7; 9 positions match TRBD1. The CDR3 consists of 14 residues. CDR3 in amino acids: CASGSGQGTYEHYF. Here the CDR3 DNA reads TGTGCCAGCGGTTCGGGACAGGGTACCTACGAGCACTACTTC.

The chain links TRBV30 to TRBJ2-7; 10 bases align to TRBD2. The ends lost 5 bases at V and 5 bases at J; junction bases unmatched: 9. The CDR3 sequence is 14 residues long. CDR1 and CDR2 (germline): GTSNPN, SVGIG (reference sequence). CDR3 sequence reads: CAWDPSGRKNEQYF. The CDR3 DNA sequence: TGTGCCTGGGACCCTAGCGGGAGAAAGAACGAGCAGTACTTC.

Comment on this clonotype: The CDR3 ends on some other residue instead of the conserved phenylalanine or tryptophan, so this is likely a read error. The V gene is TRBV29-1, the J gene TRBJ2-7; the D gene is possibly TRBD1 (5 bases). CDR1 is SQVTM and CDR2 is ANQGSEA in the germline V gene. CDR3 length equals 12 residues. CDR3 nucleotide sequence: TGCAGCGTTGTAGGGGCCGCCTACGAACAGTACCTC. Translated: CSVVGAAYEQYL.

This chain joins TRBV7-9 and TRBJ1-2; D unresolved. Per germline, CDR1 SEHNR and CDR2 FQNEAQ (reference sequence). The CDR3 covers 13 residues. V was shortened by 9 bases and J by 4 bases, with 15 bases between the two germline ends. CDR3 bases: TGTGCCAGACAATGGAAGACCTCCTATGGCTACACCTTC. Its protein is CARQWKTSYGYTF. The variable domain in full, with the rest retrieved from reference TRBV7-9 and TRBJ1-2, is DTGVSQNPRHKITKRGQNVTFRCDPISEHNRLYWYRQTLGQGPEFLTYFQNEAQLEKSRLLSDRFSAERPKGSFSTLEIQRTEQGDSAMYLCARQWKTSYGYTFGSGTRLTVV.

Worth noting for this clonotype: The junction differs from germline at one of its ends, possibly a read error. The chain is built from TRBV5-5 and TRBJ1-5, with D unresolved. The CDR3 is made up of 15 amino acids. Germline V CDR1 and CDR2: SGHKS, YYEKEE (reference sequence). The CDR3 loop is CASSFGSAGNQPPHF. CDR3 DNA: TGCGCCAGCAGCTTTGGGTCGGCGGGAAATCAGCCCCCGCATTTT.

Notes on this clonotype: A much larger clone sits a single nucleotide away, making a read error possible. This chain joins TRBV6-5 and TRBJ1-4; possible D gene TRBD1, 5 bases. Germline loops: CDR1 MNHEY, CDR2 SVGAGI. The CDR3 is made up of 16 amino acids. CDR3 sequence (DNA): TGTGTCAGCAGTTACTCGTATTCCAGGGCGGATCTTCAACTGTTTTTT. Its protein is CVSSYSYSRADLQLFF.

In the case of this clonotype: The germline gene is not matched at one end of the junction; a read error may be the cause. This sequence joins TRBV12-3 or TRBV12-4 and TRBJ2-2; D is perhaps TRBD2 (5 bases). The length of the CDR3 is 14 residues. CDR3 amino acids: CVSSFTRGSGELFF. The DNA of the CDR3 is TGTGTCAGCAGTTTCACTAGAGGGTCGGGGGAGCTGTTTTTT.

The chain links TRBV7-8 to TRBJ2-3; D not resolved. CDR1 is SGHVS, CDR2 FQNEAQ, per germline. The CDR3 runs to 15 residues. The V gene lost 5 bases and the J gene lost 2 bases, with 14 bases spanning the gap. DNA for the CDR3: TGTGCCAGCAGCACTTACGAGAAAGACACAGATACGCAGTATTTT. Translation: CASSTYEKDTDTQYF.

This chain uses TRBV7-9 with TRBJ1-1; D remains ambiguous. The germline V gene has CDR1 SEHNR and CDR2 FQNEAQ (reference sequence). Trimming removed 6 bases from V and 1 base from J, with 9 bases in between. The CDR3 totals 13 residues. This CDR3 is CASRRQENTEAFF. Here the CDR3 DNA reads TGTGCCAGCAGAAGGCAGGAGAACACTGAAGCTTTCTTT.

V and J are TRBV11-2 and TRBJ1-3; 7 bases are shared with TRBD1. V lost 5 bases to trimming and J lost 16 bases; unmatched junction nucleotides: 14. CDR1 is SGHAT, CDR2 FQNNGV, per germline. The CDR3 sequence is 13 residues long. The CDR3 is CASSRTGGNTMYF. The CDR3 DNA is TGTGCCAGCAGCCGGACAGGAGGAAACACTATGTATTTT.

To note about this clonotype: The junction does not match germline at one end; this may be a read error. The rearrangement joins TRBV11-1 to TRBJ2-4; TRBD2 agrees at 7 bases. Germline V gives CDR1 SGHAT, CDR2 FQDESV (reference sequence). This CDR3 region has 16 residues. For the CDR3, the DNA is TGTGCCTGCAGCTCTAAGACTAGCCAAGCTAAAAACATTCAGTACTTC. Amino acid sequence: CACSSKTSQAKNIQYF.

This clonotype was seen ten or more times. J is TRBJ2-1 and V is TRBV28; TRBD1 is a possible D gene (5 bases). The length of the CDR3 is 15 residues. Germline CDR1 reads MDHEN; CDR2 reads SYDVKM. Trimming removed 6 bases at V and 6 bases at J, with 18 bases between. CDR3 in amino acids: CASRRQTPGLNEQFF. In DNA, the CDR3 is TGTGCCAGCAGGAGACAGACGCCCGGCCTCAATGAGCAGTTCTTC.

CDR3 bases: TGTGCCAGCAGCACCCGACTGAACACCGGGGAGCTGTTTTTT. Protein product: CASSTRLNTGELFF. The rearrangement links TRBV9 to TRBJ2-2; D unclear. The length of the CDR3 is 14 residues. In germline, CDR1 is SGDLS, CDR2 YYNGEE. The V gene lost 4 bases and the J gene lost 1 base, with 8 bases spanning the gap.

The CDR3 here is CASSKTGPRGGEKLFF. CDR3 bases: TGCGCCAGCAGCAAGACCGGGCCAAGGGGTGGGGAAAAACTGTTTTTT. The J gene is TRBJ1-4, the V gene TRBV5-1; D is possibly TRBD1 (5 bases). With 4 bases removed from V and 8 bases from J, the gap between germline ends came to 21 bases. Germline-derived CDR1 and CDR2 are SGHRS and YFSETQ. The CDR3 covers 16 residues.

CDR3 nucleotide sequence: TGTGCCAGCAGCCGAGTAGTCTGGACTAGTCAGTACGAGCAGTACGTC. This sequence encodes CASSRVVWTSQYEQYV. This chain connects TRBV4-2 to TRBJ2-7; 7 nucleotides align to TRBD2. From germline, CDR1 is LGHNA and CDR2 YNFKEQ. The V gene end was trimmed by 4 bases and the J gene end by 4 bases; junction bases not matched to a gene: 13. The length of the CDR3 is 16 residues.

This clonotype was counted a single time. Lacking the conserved final phenylalanine or tryptophan, this CDR3 likely reflects a read error. Because the CDR3's place on the DNA is in doubt, the DNA is left out and the CDR3 is given as listed by TCRdb. This chain uses TRBV5-1 with TRBJ2-5; the D segment call TRBD1 is taken from the table without a DNA check. Per the germline V gene, CDR1 is SGHRS and CDR2 is YFSETQ. The CDR3 sequence runs 15 residues, both termini included. The CDR3 spells CASSLSAGRQETRYL.

As to this clonotype: At one end, the junction sequence differs from germline, possibly due to a read error. This chain links TRBV12-5 with TRBJ1-3; maybe TRBD1 (5 bases). The CDR3 totals 15 residues. The germline gives CDR1 LGHNT, CDR2 FRNRAP. The CDR3: CASGSLQGAGSTIYF. CDR3 in DNA: TGCGCTAGTGGTTCGCTCCAGGGTGCTGGAAGCACCATATATTTT.

There are many counts of this clonotype. The gene calls are TRBV12-3 or TRBV12-4 and TRBJ2-5; D might be TRBD2 (5 bases). This CDR3 is built from 12 residues. V lost 8 bases and J lost 4, with 11 bases in between. The CDR3 sequence: CASAAGPETQYF. The CDR3 bases are TGTGCCAGCGCCGCGGGTCCAGAGACCCAGTACTTC.

The chain has TRBV7-4 and TRBJ2-5; the D is unclear. Per the germline V gene, CDR1 is SGHVT and CDR2 is SQSDAQ. This CDR3 region has 10 residues. V was pared by 5 bases and J by 7 bases, with 5 bases between. The CDR3 region is CASSPVTQYF. Written as DNA, the CDR3 is TGTGCCAGCAGCCCCGTGACCCAGTACTTC.